This passage covers 32 T cell receptor beta chains from one sample sequenced in a study of T cell responses to AZD1222 COVID-19 vaccine. Repertoires were generated with immunoSEQ multiplex PCR, while TCRdb's copy carries only in-frame clones and drops some. The repertoire holds about 200,000 clones, with 90% to 95% as singletons. The sequences come from peripheral blood, collected 28 days after the second AZD1222 dose. The receptor set was obtained from an adult who received the AZD1222 COVID-19 vaccine.

The chain joins TRBV25-1 to TRBJ2-1; 7 nucleotides agree with TRBD1. Germline CDR1 and CDR2: MGHDK and SYGVNS. With V trimmed by 2 bases and J by 9 bases, 10 bases remained unmatched. This CDR3 comprises 15 residues. CDR3 amino acids: CASSEGEWSGGEQFF. As DNA, the CDR3 is TGTGCCAGCAGTGAAGGGGAGTGGTCAGGGGGTGAGCAGTTCTTC.

The chain's CDR3 is CASSLQDYEQYF. CDR3 sequence (DNA): TGTGCCAGCAGTTTACAGGACTACGAGCAGTACTTC. The J gene is TRBJ2-7, the V gene TRBV12-3 or TRBV12-4; no clear D. Trimming pared 2 bases from V and 3 bases from J, leaving 5 bases between. CDR3 length: 12 residues.

The rearrangement links TRBV6-2 or TRBV6-3 to TRBJ1-2; D is possibly TRBD1 (5 bases). The V and J ends lost 2 bases and 1 base respectively, with 5 bases between them. This CDR3 is 13 amino acids long. CDR1 MNHEY and CDR2 SVGEGT come from the germline V gene. This chain's CDR3 is CASSYDSNYGYTF. The CDR3 region has the DNA TGTGCCAGCAGTTACGACAGTAACTATGGCTACACCTTC.

The chain couples TRBV5-1 to TRBJ2-1; D not certain. The V end was cut by 0 bases, the J end by 4 bases, with 5 bases between. The CDR3 is made up of 13 amino acids. From germline, CDR1 is SGHRS and CDR2 YFSETQ. This chain's CDR3 is CASSLDVYNEQFF. CDR3 nucleotide sequence: TGCGCCAGCAGCTTGGATGTTTACAATGAGCAGTTCTTC.

With regard to this clone: One junction end disagrees with the germline gene, perhaps due to a read error. The V call is TRBV6-5, the J call TRBJ1-5; no clear D. The CDR3 spans 14 residues. The germline gives CDR1 MNHEY, CDR2 SVGAGI. The CDR3 is CASRGLISHQPQHF. The CDR3 nucleotides are TGTGCCAGCAGGGGCCTAATTAGCCATCAGCCCCAGCATTTT.

This rearrangement joins TRBV28 to TRBJ1-2; 7 nucleotides match TRBD1. CDR1 and CDR2 (germline): MDHEN, SYDVKM. This CDR3 spans 13 amino acids. Trimming at V came to 8 bases and at J to 4 bases, leaving 7 bases not matched to a gene. The CDR3: CASLATGPYGYTF. CDR3 in DNA: TGTGCCAGCCTAGCGACAGGGCCCTATGGCTACACCTTC.

This rearrangement joins TRBV19 to TRBJ2-7; 13 positions match TRBD2. This CDR3 is built from 15 residues. With 5 bases clipped from V and 6 bases from J, the junction kept 7 bases outside the gene matches. Germline values: CDR1 LNHDA, CDR2 SQIVND (reference sequence). The CDR3 region has the DNA TGTGCCAGTAGTCCCGGACTAGCGGGGGAACGCGAGCAGTACTTC. Translated: CASSPGLAGEREQYF.

This clone was observed a handful of times. The chain employs TRBV7-7 and TRBJ2-2; 7 bases map to TRBD1. V lost 1 base and J lost 5; bases outside the gene matches: 4. The CDR3 sequence is 15 residues long. Germline CDR1 and CDR2: SSHAT and FNYEAQ (reference sequence). CDR3 sequence: CASSLEGAPTGELFF. The DNA of the CDR3 is TGTGCCAGCAGCTTAGAGGGGGCACCTACCGGGGAGCTGTTTTTT. The variable domain in full, completed from reference TRBV7-7 and TRBJ2-2, reads GAGVSQSPRYKVTKRGQDVTLRCDPISSHATLYWYQQALGQGPEFLTYFNYEAQPDKSGLPSDRFSAERPEGSISTLTIQRTEQRDSAMYRCASSLEGAPTGELFFGEGSRLTVL.

This clone was seen just once. This chain uses TRBV5-1 with TRBJ2-5; TRBD2 aligns across 11 bases. With 3 bases clipped from V and 5 bases from J, the junction kept 9 bases outside the gene matches. Germline assignment: CDR1 SGHRS and CDR2 YFSETQ. This CDR3 spans 16 amino acids. The CDR3 DNA is TGCGCCAGCAGCTCATCTAGCGGGGGGCCATGGGAGACCCAGTACTTC. Translated: CASSSSSGGPWETQYF.

This chain links TRBV5-4 with TRBJ2-7, with 9 bases aligning to TRBD1. From germline, CDR1 is SGHNT and CDR2 YYREEE (reference sequence). Trimming cost V 2 bases and J 0 bases; bases outside gene matches: 6. CDR3 length equals 16 residues. The chain's CDR3 is CASSFGGTGSSYEQYF. Written as DNA, the CDR3 is TGTGCCAGCAGCTTTGGGGGGACAGGGAGCTCCTACGAGCAGTACTTC.

The chain employs TRBV7-2 and TRBJ1-5; D gene uncertain. V was clipped by 1 base and J by 6 bases, with 19 bases between them. This CDR3 contains 17 residues. Germline CDR1 is SGHTA and CDR2 is FQGNSA. In nucleotides, the CDR3 is TGTGCCAGCAGCTTAGTTCCCAGACCTCTATTTGGTCAGCCCCAGCATTTT. As protein: CASSLVPRPLFGQPQHF. The whole variable domain, remainder taken from reference TRBV7-2 and TRBJ1-5, is GAGVSQSPSNKVTEKGKDVELRCDPISGHTALYWYRQSLGQGLEFLIYFQGNSAPDKSGLPSDRFSAERTGGSVSTLTIQRTQQEDSAVYLCASSLVPRPLFGQPQHFGDGTRLSIL.

The chain joins TRBV30 to TRBJ2-2, with D maybe TRBD1 (6 bases). Germline CDR1 reads GTSNPN; CDR2 reads SVGIG (reference sequence). The CDR3 contains 14 residues. Trimming pared 0 bases from V and 3 bases from J, leaving 8 bases between. CDR3 coding DNA: TGTGCCTGGAGTGTGGGGGCCTACACCGGGGAGCTGTTTTTT. Translated: CAWSVGAYTGELFF.

This rearrangement joins TRBV6-2 or TRBV6-3 to TRBJ2-3, with 9 positions matching TRBD2. This CDR3 is built from 16 residues. With 0 bases clipped from V and 4 bases from J, the junction kept 5 bases outside the gene matches. Germline CDR1 MNHEY, CDR2 SVGEGT. CDR3 in DNA: TGTGCCAGCAGTTACTCCGGCGGGGGGGCCGCAGATACGCAGTATTTT. It translates to CASSYSGGGAADTQYF.

The chain couples TRBV6-9 to TRBJ1-1, with D perhaps TRBD1 (6 bases). V was pared by 2 bases and J by 6 bases, with 10 bases between. CDR3 length: 13 residues. Germline V gene data show CDR1 as MNHGY and CDR2 as SVAAGI. This CDR3 is CASSYAGGPEAFF. Here the CDR3 DNA reads TGTGCCAGCAGTTATGCGGGGGGCCCTGAAGCTTTCTTT.

The V and J genes are TRBV6-5 and TRBJ1-2, with D possibly matching TRBD1 (5 bases). The germline V and J ends were trimmed by 3 bases and 4 bases, with 6 bases remaining between them. Germline V gene lookup returns CDR1 MNHEY and CDR2 SVGAGI. The CDR3 length is 12 residues. CDR3 DNA: TGTGCCAGCAGTTATGACAGCTATGGCTACACCTTC. Translated, it gives CASSYDSYGYTF.

This rearrangement joins TRBV5-5 to TRBJ2-2; 8 bases are shared with TRBD1. CDR3 length: 14 residues. Per the germline V gene, CDR1 is SGHKS and CDR2 is YYEKEE (reference sequence). V was pared by 2 bases and J by 4 bases, with 1 base of the junction left unmatched. Here the CDR3 reads CASSFGQGTGELFF. The DNA for the CDR3 is TGTGCCAGCAGCTTTGGACAGGGCACCGGGGAGCTGTTTTTT.

The chain recombines TRBV7-2 with TRBJ1-5, with D perhaps TRBD1 (6 bases). The CDR3 has 17 residues. Germline V CDR1 and CDR2: SGHTA, FQGNSA. V was trimmed by 2 bases and J by 5 bases, leaving 19 bases between them. The CDR3, as DNA: TGTGCCAGCAGCTTAATAGGGGGAGGGGGTTACGATCAGCCCCAGCATTTT. This translates into CASSLIGGGGYDQPQHF. Full variable domain (rest looked up from reference TRBV7-2 and TRBJ1-5): GAGVSQSPSNKVTEKGKDVELRCDPISGHTALYWYRQSLGQGLEFLIYFQGNSAPDKSGLPSDRFSAERTGGSVSTLTIQRTQQEDSAVYLCASSLIGGGGYDQPQHFGDGTRLSIL.

The gene calls are TRBV3-1 (or the pseudogene TRBV3-2) and TRBJ2-5; no reliable D call. The CDR3 has 15 amino acids. Trimming pared 0 bases from V and 7 bases from J, leaving 15 bases between. Per germline, CDR1 LGHDT and CDR2 YNNKEL (reference sequence). The CDR3 DNA is TGTGCCAGCAGCCAAGATTCTGGCCCGGGCAGGACCCAGTACTTC. This gives the protein CASSQDSGPGRTQYF.

The chain uses TRBV9 and TRBJ1-2; tentatively, D is TRBD1 (5 bases). This CDR3 is built from 11 residues. The germline CDR1 and CDR2 sequences are SGDLS and YYNGEE. Deletions cut 3 bases from V and 6 bases from J, with 6 bases between. The CDR3 bases are TGTGCCAGCAGCGGACAGAATGGCTACACCTTC. This translates into CASSGQNGYTF.

V gene TRBV4-1 combines with J gene TRBJ2-5; TRBD2 aligns across 8 bases. The CDR3 length is 17 residues. Per germline, CDR1 MGHRA and CDR2 YSYEKL. V lost 2 bases, J lost 2 bases, and 10 bases stayed unmatched. The CDR3 is CASSQRHPAGAQETQYF. Written as DNA, the CDR3 is TGCGCCAGCAGCCAAAGGCACCCAGCGGGGGCACAAGAGACCCAGTACTTC.

The chain has TRBV10-3 and TRBJ1-2; no definite D call. V lost 3 bases and J 4 bases, leaving 9 bases between the germline ends. The germline gives CDR1 ENHRY, CDR2 SYGVKD. This CDR3 region has 13 residues. The CDR3 bases are TGTGCCATCAGTGATCCGGATATCTATGGCTACACCTTC. This encodes CAISDPDIYGYTF.

This rearrangement joins TRBV7-3 to TRBJ2-3, with a tentative D call TRBD2 (6 bases). The CDR3 has 14 residues. CDR1 SGHTA and CDR2 FQGTGA come from the germline V gene. Trimming stripped 5 bases from V and 0 bases from J, with 9 bases between. Here the CDR3 reads CASSRGLSTDTQYF. The CDR3 nucleotides read TGTGCCAGCAGCCGGGGACTTAGCACAGATACGCAGTATTTT. Supplemented by reference TRBV7-3 and TRBJ2-3, the full variable domain reads GAGVSQTPSNKVTEKGKYVELRCDPISGHTALYWYRQSLGQGPEFLIYFQGTGAADDSGLPNDRFFAVRPEGSVSTLKIQRTERGDSAVYLCASSRGLSTDTQYFGPGTRLTVL.

The chain is built from TRBV7-2 and TRBJ2-5, with D possibly being TRBD2 (7 bases). Per germline, CDR1 SGHTA and CDR2 FQGNSA. Trimming pared 5 bases from V and 5 bases from J, leaving 21 bases between. This CDR3 region has 16 residues. DNA of the CDR3: TGTGCCAGCAGCCAACTTTCCCGGGGGGCAGGGGAGACCCAGTACTTC. This translates into CASSQLSRGAGETQYF.

The chain uses TRBV7-9 and TRBJ2-1, with 10 positions matching TRBD1. This CDR3 comprises 15 residues. Germline V gene data show CDR1 as SEHNR and CDR2 as FQNEAQ (reference sequence). The junction had 7 bases not matched to a gene; V was cut back by 5 bases and J by 6 bases. This CDR3 reads CASSQGQGISNEQFF. The CDR3 bases are TGTGCCAGCAGCCAGGGACAGGGGATCTCCAATGAGCAGTTCTTC.

V usage is TRBV7-2 and J usage is TRBJ2-7; D gene unclear. Trimming stripped 1 base from V and 1 base from J, with 8 bases between. The CDR3 runs 14 residues. CDR1 is SGHTA and CDR2 is FQGNSA in the germline V gene. CDR3 DNA sequence: TGTGCCAGCAGCTTAGTGCTGGGTTCCTACGAGCAGTACTTC. Translation gives CASSLVLGSYEQYF.

This rearrangement joins TRBV6-2 or TRBV6-3 to TRBJ2-1; D tentatively reads TRBD1 or TRBD2 (5 bases each). V lost 4 bases and J 8 bases, leaving 21 bases between the germline ends. CDR3 size: 16 residues. Germline V gene data show CDR1 as MNHEY and CDR2 as SVGEGT. This CDR3 reads CASSSYDRLPGDEQFF. The CDR3 nucleotides read TGTGCCAGCAGTTCCTACGACAGACTCCCCGGGGATGAGCAGTTCTTC.

The chain employs TRBV3-1 (or the pseudogene TRBV3-2) and TRBJ2-3; 9 bases match TRBD1. With V trimmed by 3 bases and J by 8 bases, 12 bases remained unmatched. This CDR3 region has 16 residues. CDR1 is LGHDT and CDR2 is YNNKEL in the germline V gene (reference sequence). The CDR3, as DNA: TGTGCCAGCAGCCACGGGGGCACAGGGGGCGGGGGTACGCAGTATTTT. Amino acid sequence: CASSHGGTGGGGTQYF.

The chain joins TRBV14 to TRBJ2-7; 7 positions match TRBD1. V gave up 2 bases and J gave up 0 bases; unmatched junction bases: 7. CDR3 size: 16 residues. CDR1 is SGHDN, CDR2 FVKESK, per germline. CDR3 residues: CASSQTPGQNSYEQYF. The DNA of the CDR3 is TGTGCCAGCAGCCAAACACCGGGACAGAACTCCTACGAGCAGTACTTC.

This clone has just one count. CDR3 in amino acids: CASSGRGSEETQYF. CDR3 sequence (DNA): TGTGCCAGCAGCGGGCGGGGATCGGAAGAGACCCAGTACTTC. The chain has TRBV7-9 and TRBJ2-5, with a possible D match to TRBD2 (6 bases). V was trimmed by 5 bases and J by 3 bases, leaving 13 bases between them. CDR3 length equals 14 residues. Germline CDR1 is SEHNR and CDR2 is FQNEAQ (reference sequence).

This chain joins TRBV7-9 and TRBJ2-7; no reliable D call. The CDR3 spans 13 residues. Trimming shortened V by 1 base and J by 11 bases, and 15 bases separated the two germline ends. Germline CDR1 is SEHNR and CDR2 is FQNEAQ (reference sequence). CDR3: CASSLVRSTQKYF. CDR3 in DNA: TGTGCCAGCAGCTTAGTTAGGAGTACCCAAAAGTACTTC.

J is TRBJ1-3 and V is TRBV5-4; D is possibly TRBD1 (5 bases). This CDR3 has 15 residues. Germline V gives CDR1 SGHNT, CDR2 YYREEE (reference sequence). The ends were cut back, 0 bases at V and 0 bases at J, with 7 bases in the middle. The CDR3 sequence: CASSLGGVSGNTIYF. The CDR3 DNA reads as TGTGCCAGCAGCTTGGGGGGCGTCTCTGGAAACACCATATATTTT. Full variable domain (rest looked up from reference TRBV5-4 and TRBJ1-3): ETGVTQSPTHLIKTRGQQVTLRCSSQSGHNTVSWYQQALGQGPQFIFQYYREEENGRGNFPPRFSGLQFPNYSSELNVNALELDDSALYLCASSLGGVSGNTIYFGEGSWLTVV.

The chain joins TRBV4-2 to TRBJ1-1; D is perhaps TRBD1 (6 bases). The CDR3 totals 16 residues. Trimming removed 0 bases from V and 0 bases from J, with 11 bases in between. Germline-derived CDR1 and CDR2 are LGHNA and YNFKEQ. In DNA, the CDR3 is TGTGCCAGCAGCCAAGATGAAGGGGGTCTGAACACTGAAGCTTTCTTT. It codes for CASSQDEGGLNTEAFF.